Below, one T cell receptor beta chain is given with its context. Antigen: not known. Profiled with immunoSEQ multiplex PCR; TCRdb holds only in-frame clones, not every one. The sample lists around 700,000 clones; less than 85% were seen once. The sample originates from a study of shared clonotypes between healthy human individuals. Regarding the study as a whole: What limited the represented genetic and exposure-history diversity was the small number of donors. The generation probabilities recorded for non-shared clonotypes fell below those of clonotypes shared by all four donors.

Germline-derived CDR1 and CDR2 are SGHVS and FQNEAQ. Between the trimmed V and J ends, which lost 5 bases and 7 bases, there was a span of 15 bases. The CDR3 covers 13 residues. Source material: memory CD4+ T cells sorted from blood. Subset in this sample: CD45RA-negative fraction. This chain joins TRBV7-8 and TRBJ2-7, with D unclear. This receptor was taken from a woman in her thirties in good health. The CDR3 region has the DNA TGTGCCAGCAGCGAAAACTTTGACGGGGAGCAGTACTTC. Amino acids: CASSENFDGEQYF. The full variable domain, in which reference TRBV7-8 and TRBJ2-7 provide the parts outside the CDR3, is GAGVSQSPRYKVAKRGQDVALRCDPISGHVSLFWYQQALGQGPEFLTYFQNEAQLDKSGLPSDRFFAERPEGSVSTLKIQRTQQEDSAVYLCASSENFDGEQYFGPGTRLTVT.